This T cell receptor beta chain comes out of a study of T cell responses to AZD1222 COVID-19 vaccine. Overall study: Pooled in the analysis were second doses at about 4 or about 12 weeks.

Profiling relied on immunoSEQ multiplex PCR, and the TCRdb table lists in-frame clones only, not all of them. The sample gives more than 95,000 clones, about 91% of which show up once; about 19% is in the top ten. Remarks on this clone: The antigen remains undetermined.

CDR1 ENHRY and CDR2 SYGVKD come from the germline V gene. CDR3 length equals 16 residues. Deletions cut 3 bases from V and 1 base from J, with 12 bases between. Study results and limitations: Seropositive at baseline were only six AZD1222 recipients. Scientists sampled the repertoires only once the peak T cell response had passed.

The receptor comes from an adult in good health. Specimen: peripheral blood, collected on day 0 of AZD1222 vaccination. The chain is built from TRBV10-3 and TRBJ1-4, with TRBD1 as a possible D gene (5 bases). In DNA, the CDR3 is TGTGCCATCAGTGAACCGGGACCGAGAACTAATGAAAAACTGTTTTTT. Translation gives CAISEPGPRTNEKLFF.